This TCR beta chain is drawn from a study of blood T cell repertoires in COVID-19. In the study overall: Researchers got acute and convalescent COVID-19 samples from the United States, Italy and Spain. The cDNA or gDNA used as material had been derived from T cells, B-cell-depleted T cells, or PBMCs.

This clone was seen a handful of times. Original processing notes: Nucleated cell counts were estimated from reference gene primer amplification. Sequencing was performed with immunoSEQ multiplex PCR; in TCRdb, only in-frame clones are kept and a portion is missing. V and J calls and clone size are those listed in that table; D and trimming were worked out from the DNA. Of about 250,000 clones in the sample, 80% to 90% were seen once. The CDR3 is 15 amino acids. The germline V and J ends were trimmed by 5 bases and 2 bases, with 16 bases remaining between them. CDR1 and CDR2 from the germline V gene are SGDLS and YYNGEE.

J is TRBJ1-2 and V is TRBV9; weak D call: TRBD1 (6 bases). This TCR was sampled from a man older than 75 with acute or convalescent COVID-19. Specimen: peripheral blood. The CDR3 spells CASSGSDRPNYGYTF. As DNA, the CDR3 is TGTGCCAGCAGTGGATCGGACAGACCCAACTATGGCTACACCTTC.